The 14 T cell receptor beta chains below all came from one sample that was sequenced in a study of cytomegalovirus exposure and HLA in healthy donors. The study ran its PCR with 60 Vbeta and 13 Jbeta primers. Sequencing was performed with immunoSEQ multiplex PCR; in TCRdb, only in-frame clones are kept and a portion is missing. The sample carries roughly 45,000 clones, 70% to 80% recorded once. The material sequenced was PBMCs. The receptors derive from a man in his thirties or forties in good health and CMV-seronegative.

The chain is built from TRBV29-1 and TRBJ1-2; weak D call: TRBD1 (6 bases). In germline, CDR1 is SQVTM, CDR2 ANQGSEA. V lost 6 bases, J lost 1 base, and 12 bases lay in between. The CDR3 is made up of 13 amino acids. The CDR3 bases are TGCAGCGTACGGCAAGGGGGTAACTATGGCTACACCTTC. Its protein product is CSVRQGGNYGYTF.

This chain's CDR3 is CASSLSVSSYEQYF. CDR3 bases: TGTGCCAGCAGTTTGAGCGTGAGCTCCTACGAGCAGTACTTC. The chain links TRBV6-1 to TRBJ2-7; D gene uncertain. Germline V CDR1 and CDR2: MNHNS, SASEGT. This CDR3 has 14 amino acids. Trimming removed 5 bases from V and 0 bases from J, with 11 bases in between.

This chain connects TRBV6-5 to TRBJ1-2; the D is unclear. Germline V gene data show CDR1 as MNHEY and CDR2 as SVGAGI. CDR3 length: 11 amino acids. Trimming took 6 bases from V and 8 from J, leaving 10 bases between them. CDR3 in amino acids: CASSRGWGYTF. The CDR3 DNA sequence: TGTGCCAGCAGCCGGGGTTGGGGCTACACCTTC.

The chain uses TRBV18 and TRBJ2-3; 9 positions match TRBD2. The CDR3 is 16 residues long. Germline lookup yields CDR1 KGHSH and CDR2 LQKENI. J lost 3 bases, V lost 3 bases, and 7 bases had no gene match. DNA of the CDR3: TGTGCCAGCTCACCCGAGAGCGGGAGGAGGACAGATACGCAGTATTTT. Protein sequence: CASSPESGRRTDTQYF. Filled out from reference TRBV18 and TRBJ2-3, the complete variable domain reads NAGVMQNPRHLVRRRGQEARLRCSPMKGHSHVYWYRQLPEEGLKFMVYLQKENIIDESGMPKERFSAEFPKEGPSILRIQQVVRGDSAAYFCASSPESGRRTDTQYFGPGTRLTVL.

The chain has TRBV5-4 and TRBJ2-5, with 10 bases lining up with TRBD2. The CDR3 length is 18 residues. The germline V gene encodes CDR1 SGHNT and CDR2 YYREEE (reference sequence). Unmatched junction bases numbered 14, after V lost 0 bases and J lost 6 bases. The CDR3 protein is CASSLAGGLAVAGKTQYF. Here the CDR3 DNA reads TGTGCCAGCAGCTTGGCCGGAGGACTAGCGGTAGCTGGGAAGACCCAGTACTTC.

In its sample, this clone was seen once. V is TRBV4-3 and J is TRBJ2-3; maybe TRBD2 (5 bases). The V gene's germline CDR1 is LGHNA and CDR2 YSLEER. Trimming took off 1 base at V and 6 bases at J, with 17 bases between the two ends. The CDR3 contains 16 residues. The CDR3 loop reads CASSQVSRAEGDTQYF. The CDR3 nucleotides read TGCGCCAGCAGCCAAGTCTCTAGAGCGGAAGGGGATACGCAGTATTTT.

CDR3: CASSAPGTLTYEQYF. CDR3 bases: TGTGCCAGCAGTGCCCCCGGGACACTTACCTACGAGCAGTACTTC. The chain links TRBV27 to TRBJ2-7; D is possibly TRBD1 (6 bases). V was pared by 5 bases and J by 2 bases, with 16 bases between. CDR1 MNHEY and CDR2 SMNVEV come from the germline V gene (reference sequence). This CDR3 spans 15 amino acids.

This chain uses TRBV29-1 with TRBJ2-7; D perhaps matches TRBD1 (5 bases). This CDR3 spans 12 amino acids. V lost 0 bases to trimming and J lost 5 bases, with 8 bases between them. The germline V gene encodes CDR1 SQVTM and CDR2 ANQGSEA. CDR3 sequence (DNA): TGCAGCGTTGAAGATGGCAGGGACGAGCAGTACTTC. It encodes CSVEDGRDEQYF.

In DNA form, the CDR3 reads TGTGCCAGCAGTCCGACGGCCAGCGGGATTTTGGAGACCCAGTACTTC. It yields the protein CASSPTASGILETQYF. The chain recombines TRBV7-7 with TRBJ2-5, with 7 bases that match TRBD2. The V gene's germline CDR1 is SSHAT and CDR2 FNYEAQ (reference sequence). Germline trimming cut 6 bases from V and 5 bases from J; bases unmatched to any gene: 15. The CDR3 runs to 16 residues.

The rearrangement uses TRBV7-2 and TRBJ2-7; 14 bases fit TRBD2. From germline, CDR1 is SGHTA and CDR2 FQGNSA. This CDR3 has 15 amino acids. The trim removed 5 bases at V and 3 bases at J, leaving 3 bases unmatched. CDR3 nucleotide sequence: TGTGCCAGCAGCCCTGGGACTAGCGGGAGCTACGAGCAGTACTTC. Protein sequence: CASSPGTSGSYEQYF.

This chain uses TRBV13 with TRBJ1-5, with 7 bases aligning to TRBD1. CDR1 is PRHDT, CDR2 FYEKMQ, per germline (reference sequence). The CDR3 contains 16 residues. The V segment lost 5 bases and the J segment 1 base; nucleotides outside the gene matches: 8. CDR3 protein: CASSRRDRLSNQPQHF. The CDR3 nucleotides are TGTGCCAGCAGCCGCCGGGACAGACTAAGCAATCAGCCCCAGCATTTT.

This clone has a handful of counts. The rearrangement joins TRBV15 to TRBJ1-1; possible D gene TRBD1, 5 bases. V lost 1 base and J 2 bases, leaving 11 bases between the germline ends. The length of the CDR3 is 15 residues. Per the germline V gene, CDR1 is LNHNV and CDR2 is YYDKDF (reference sequence). The CDR3 DNA reads as TGTGCCACCAGCAGAGGTGGGGCAGACAACACTGAAGCTTTCTTT. Translated, it gives CATSRGGADNTEAFF.

The CDR3 here is CASSQDLAVYNEQFF. CDR3 sequence (DNA): TGCGCCAGCAGCCAAGACTTAGCGGTATACAATGAGCAGTTCTTC. V usage is TRBV4-3 and J usage is TRBJ2-1; tentative D call: TRBD2 (6 bases). In germline, CDR1 is LGHNA, CDR2 YSLEER. The CDR3 is 15 amino acids. The V gene lost 0 bases and the J gene lost 4 bases, with 10 bases spanning the gap.

The chain recombines TRBV6-1 with TRBJ1-2, with 7 bases aligning to TRBD1. The CDR3 has 15 amino acids. CDR1 is MNHNS, CDR2 SASEGT, per germline. V gave up 6 bases and J gave up 4 bases; unmatched junction bases: 11. CDR3 nucleotide sequence: TGTGCCAGCAGGGCGAATTCCGGGACAGCCTATGGCTACACCTTC. Translating gives CASRANSGTAYGYTF.